These 17 T cell receptor beta chains were all obtained from the same sample, sequenced in a study of response to subunit inactivated influenza vaccine. MiXCR, applied by TCRdb to the RT-PCR reads, yields one record per CDR3 protein. This sample has fewer than 550,000 distinct CDR3 sequences, with 25% found just once. Here the sequenced sample was CD4+ T cells sorted from PBMCs, taken 5 days after vaccination. All receptors come from a man in his forties or fifties who received an inactivated influenza vaccine.

This clonotype was observed at least ten times. The rearrangement links TRBV12-3 or TRBV12-4 to TRBJ1-6; D uncertain. V lost 4 bases, J lost 6 bases, and 7 bases lay in between. The CDR3 is 13 residues long. CDR3 coding DNA: TGTGCCAGCAGTTCGGGCAGTAATTCACCCCTCCACTTT. Translated: CASSSGSNSPLHF.

This clonotype was observed at least ten times. This rearrangement joins TRBV7-8 to TRBJ2-1, with D unresolved. V lost 5 bases, J lost 6 bases, and 11 bases lay in between. Germline lookup yields CDR1 SGHVS and CDR2 FQNEAQ. The CDR3 extends over 13 amino acids. The DNA of the CDR3 is TGTGCCAGCAGCCGAAGAGGAACCAATGAGCAGTTCTTC. Translated: CASSRRGTNEQFF.

The chain is built from TRBV15 and TRBJ1-2; the D is unclear. Germline assignment: CDR1 LNHNV and CDR2 YYDKDF (reference sequence). CDR3 length equals 13 residues. V dropped 2 bases and J dropped 2 bases, with 6 bases sitting between them. CDR3: CATSRQTNYGYTF. The CDR3 coding sequence is TGTGCCACCAGCAGACAGACCAACTATGGCTACACCTTC.

CDR3 sequence: CASSLDWALKAAEGYTF. CDR3 nucleotide sequence: TGTGCCAGCAGCTTAGATTGGGCCTTAAAGGCCGCGGAGGGCTACACCTTC. The rearrangement joins TRBV11-2 to TRBJ1-2; D uncertain. Trimming took 0 bases from V and 8 from J, leaving 22 bases between them. The germline V gene encodes CDR1 SGHAT and CDR2 FQNNGV. The CDR3 spans 17 residues.

The V and J genes are TRBV24-1 and TRBJ2-3; 7 nucleotides match TRBD2. In germline, CDR1 is KGHDR, CDR2 SFDVKD. V was pared by 9 bases and J by 2 bases, with 7 bases of the junction left unmatched. The CDR3 runs 14 residues. The CDR3 DNA reads as TGTGCCACCGGGGGGGGAGGACCCACAGATACGCAGTATTTT. Translated: CATGGGGPTDTQYF.

The rearrangement uses TRBV4-1 and TRBJ2-1; a weak D match, TRBD1 (6 bases). Between the trimmed V and J ends, which lost 4 bases and 5 bases, there was a span of 12 bases. This CDR3 has 14 amino acids. Germline V lookup: CDR1 MGHRA, CDR2 YSYEKL. CDR3 amino acids: CASSLIQGNNEQFF. Written as DNA, the CDR3 is TGCGCCAGCAGCCTTATACAGGGTAACAATGAGCAGTTCTTC.

The chain carries TRBV28 and TRBJ2-5; tentatively, D is TRBD1 or TRBD2 (5 bases each). V lost 3 bases and J lost 4, with 18 bases in between. Looked up from germline, CDR1 is MDHEN and CDR2 is SYDVKM. The CDR3 sequence is 16 residues long. Written as DNA, the CDR3 is TGTGCCAGCAGTTTCTCAGGGACGGGATGGAGAGAGACCCAGTACTTC. Translation gives CASSFSGTGWRETQYF.

The chain uses TRBV28 and TRBJ1-5, with D possibly matching TRBD1 (5 bases). The CDR3 is 13 residues long. With 2 bases removed from V and 6 bases from J, the gap between germline ends came to 8 bases. Germline loops: CDR1 MDHEN, CDR2 SYDVKM. DNA for the CDR3: TGTGCCAGCAGTTTACCTGGGACTCAGCCCCAGCATTTT. Encoded protein: CASSLPGTQPQHF.

The J gene is TRBJ1-2, the V gene TRBV10-3, with 11 bases fitting TRBD1. The CDR3 length is 14 residues. The J segment lost 8 bases and the V segment lost 4 bases, leaving 6 bases of the junction unmatched. CDR1 is ENHRY and CDR2 is SYGVKD in the germline V gene. The CDR3, as DNA: TGTGCCATCAGTGGGACAGGGGGCATGGAAGGCTACACCTTC. Amino acids: CAISGTGGMEGYTF.

This clonotype has a handful of counts. The chain is built from TRBV2 and TRBJ2-5; D ambiguous. Per germline, CDR1 SNHLY and CDR2 FYNNEI. This CDR3 has 15 amino acids. Trimming stripped 7 bases from V and 5 bases from J, with 20 bases between. The CDR3 DNA reads TGTGCCAGCACCCTAAATTATCTTAAAAGTGAGACCCAGTACTTC. Translating gives CASTLNYLKSETQYF.

This chain connects TRBV6-2 or TRBV6-3 to TRBJ1-1, with a weak D call TRBD1 (5 bases). CDR1 is MNHEY and CDR2 is SVGEGT in the germline V gene. Trimming took off 6 bases at V and 6 bases at J, with 14 bases between the two ends. The CDR3 is 13 amino acids. This CDR3 is CASRKETDSEAFF. The CDR3 DNA is TGTGCCAGCAGGAAAGAGACAGACTCTGAAGCTTTCTTT.

The CDR3 DNA is TGCAGCGTCCGGGCAGTAGGCACCGGGGAGCTGTTTTTT. This codes for CSVRAVGTGELFF. This chain uses TRBV29-1 with TRBJ2-2; D unclear. The germline V gene has CDR1 SQVTM and CDR2 ANQGSEA. V lost 6 bases to trimming and J lost 4 bases, with 12 bases between them. This CDR3 region has 13 residues.

The chain uses TRBV10-2 and TRBJ2-1, with D perhaps matching TRBD1 (5 bases). The CDR3 totals 13 residues. The V end was cut by 6 bases, the J end by 12 bases, with 18 bases between. Germline assignment: CDR1 WSHSY and CDR2 SAAADI. The CDR3 bases are TGCGCCAGCAGAGTCAGAGAAGGGGATTCGCAGTTCTTC. Translating gives CASRVREGDSQFF.

The table lists this clonotype with a few counts. The chain joins TRBV4-3 to TRBJ2-5, with TRBD2 matching 7 bases. J gave up 6 bases and V 0 bases, and 4 bases lay outside the gene matches. The germline gives CDR1 LGHNA, CDR2 YSLEER. The CDR3 sequence is 14 residues long. The chain's CDR3 is CASSQDSGLQTQYF. The CDR3 DNA sequence: TGCGCCAGCAGCCAAGATAGCGGGCTCCAGACCCAGTACTTC.

This rearrangement joins TRBV15 to TRBJ1-2; D is ambiguous. Per the germline V gene, CDR1 is LNHNV and CDR2 is YYDKDF (reference sequence). The CDR3 length is 12 residues. V was trimmed by 1 base and J by 14 bases, leaving 14 bases between them. CDR3 region: CATSRAGGVETF. The CDR3 nucleotides are TGTGCCACCAGCAGAGCAGGCGGGGTGGAGACCTTC.

The sample holds a few counts of this clonotype. V gene TRBV29-1 combines with J gene TRBJ2-7; D is perhaps TRBD1 or TRBD2 (5 bases each). The CDR3 has 13 amino acids. CDR1 and CDR2 from the germline V gene are SQVTM and ANQGSEA. V shed 7 bases and J shed 4 bases, with 17 bases lying between them. The CDR3 nucleotides are TGCAGCGCAACCGGGACCCTGAGGTACGAGCAGTACTTC. Translating gives CSATGTLRYEQYF.

Many counts were recorded for this clonotype. This chain connects TRBV4-2 to TRBJ1-2, with D uncertain. This CDR3 contains 15 residues. CDR1 and CDR2 (germline): LGHNA, YNFKEQ. Trimming removed 0 bases at V and 2 bases at J, with 10 bases between. The CDR3 protein is CASSQDLTENYGYTF. DNA for the CDR3: TGTGCCAGCAGCCAAGATCTGACGGAAAACTATGGCTACACCTTC.